This TCR beta chain was sequenced in a study of CD8 T cells in Susac syndrome. From germline, CDR1 is SGHDN and CDR2 FVKESK. Between the trimmed V and J ends, which lost 6 bases and 2 bases, there was a span of 13 bases. This CDR3 comprises 14 residues. In blood CD8+ and CD4+ T cells, TCR beta underwent sequencing. In Susac syndrome patients, recently defined diagnostic criteria for definite or probable disease were met. Negative isolation was applied to CD8+ and CD4+ T cells, and FACS enrichment was applied to TEMRA cells. The RNA, roughly 0.45 to 1 ug, was put through reverse transcription using random hexamers. Each CDR3 protein gets one entry after TCRdb re-called the immunoSEQ multiplex PCR reads with MiXCR. Here the sample spans about 110,000 distinct CDR3 sequences, roughly 95% being singletons.

Source material: CD8+ T cells from PBMCs. The chain recombines TRBV14 with TRBJ1-2; no firm D call. The TCR was taken from a human donor with Susac syndrome. CDR3 in DNA: TGTGCCAGCAGACCGAAGGGAGGAAACTATGGCTACACCTTC. Translated, it gives CASRPKGGNYGYTF.